The next 26 T cell receptor beta chains were all read from a single sample in a study of beta chain features in type 1 diabetes. Their recognized antigens are unknown. Whole-study findings and limits: When Type 1 diabetes patients were examined, their TCRB CDR3s proved moderately but significantly shorter in all four CD4+ subsets.

Sequenced material consisted of expressed TCRB transcripts (all of the isolated RNA was reverse transcribed). TCRdb's copy holds only in-frame clones and misses some; the assay was immunoSEQ multiplex PCR. Here the sample spans about 700,000 clones, about an eighth being singletons. The sequencing input was naive CD4+ T cells from blood. The receptors originated from a man aged 18 to 30 with type 1 diabetes.

V and J are TRBV2 and TRBJ1-5; D not resolved. Germline V gene data show CDR1 as SNHLY and CDR2 as FYNNEI. V lost 5 bases and J 3 bases, leaving 14 bases between the germline ends. The length of the CDR3 is 15 residues. CDR3 amino acids: CASSSTTWTNQPQHF. The CDR3 coding sequence is TGTGCCAGCAGTTCCACCACTTGGACCAATCAGCCCCAGCATTTT. The entire variable domain, with the rest obtained from reference TRBV2 and TRBJ1-5, is as follows: EPEVTQTPSHQVTQMGQEVILRCVPISNHLYFYWYRQILGQKVEFLVSFYNNEISEKSEIFDDQFSVERPDGSNFTLKIRSTKLEDSAMYFCASSSTTWTNQPQHFGDGTRLSIL.

This rearrangement joins TRBV6-1 to TRBJ1-2, with D uncertain. The germline V gene encodes CDR1 MNHNS and CDR2 SASEGT. The CDR3 sequence is 10 residues long. V lost 2 bases to trimming and J lost 8 bases, with 3 bases between them. CDR3 loop: CASSEWGYTF. The CDR3 bases are TGTGCCAGCAGTGAATGGGGCTACACCTTC.

This clone has more than one count but fewer than ten. The V and J genes are TRBV14 and TRBJ2-7, with D perhaps being TRBD1 or TRBD2 (5 bases each). The V end lost 4 bases, the J end lost 4 bases, and 17 bases lay between the germline ends. The germline V gene encodes CDR1 SGHDN and CDR2 FVKESK. The CDR3 totals 15 residues. The CDR3 here is CASSLETGTFYEQYF. CDR3 nucleotide sequence: TGTGCCAGCAGCCTAGAGACCGGGACGTTTTACGAGCAGTACTTC.

This clone showed up just a few times. J is TRBJ2-3 and V is TRBV10-3, with 7 bases identical to TRBD1. The trim removed 10 bases at V and 6 bases at J, leaving 7 bases unmatched. CDR3 length: 12 residues. The germline CDR1 and CDR2 sequences are ENHRY and SYGVKD. The DNA of the CDR3 is TGTGCCACTCGTGAGGGGGCCGATACGCAGTATTTT. Amino acids: CATREGADTQYF.

This clone came up a few times. This chain uses TRBV6-5 with TRBJ1-1; 9 bases agree with TRBD1. V lost 6 bases, J lost 6 bases, and 11 bases stayed unmatched. The CDR3 sequence is 15 residues long. Germline loops: CDR1 MNHEY, CDR2 SVGAGI. The CDR3 nucleotides are TGTGCCAGCAGCCCCCCCGGGACAGGGAGCGCTGAAGCTTTCTTT. Its translation is CASSPPGTGSAEAFF.

The rearrangement joins TRBV2 to TRBJ2-7; 8 positions match TRBD1. Per the germline V gene, CDR1 is SNHLY and CDR2 is FYNNEI. The length of the CDR3 is 17 residues. Unmatched junction bases numbered 13, after V lost 1 base and J lost 5 bases. The CDR3 bases are TGTGCCAGCAGTGAAGAAGGGCGACAGGGGCCCAGGGACGAGCAGTACTTC. Its protein product is CASSEEGRQGPRDEQYF.

The V gene is TRBV2, the J gene TRBJ1-1, with D unresolved. Per the germline V gene, CDR1 is SNHLY and CDR2 is FYNNEI. This CDR3 has 12 residues. V was trimmed by 3 bases and J by 8 bases, leaving 10 bases between them. The chain's CDR3 is CASSEWTFEAFF. CDR3 bases: TGTGCCAGCAGTGAGTGGACGTTCGAAGCTTTCTTT.

V usage is TRBV2 and J usage is TRBJ1-1, with D perhaps matching TRBD1 (5 bases). V shed 6 bases and J shed 7 bases, with 15 bases lying between them. CDR3 length: 13 amino acids. CDR1 is SNHLY and CDR2 is FYNNEI in the germline V gene. As DNA, the CDR3 is TGTGCCAGCAGCCAGGACACCGGTGGTGAAGCTTTCTTT. Translated: CASSQDTGGEAFF.

The chain carries TRBV11-2 and TRBJ1-1, with 7 bases aligning to TRBD1. Germline loops: CDR1 SGHAT, CDR2 FQNNGV. J gave up 0 bases and V 5 bases, and 6 bases lay outside the gene matches. The CDR3 consists of 15 residues. The CDR3 sequence: CASSPSGTVNTEAFF. The CDR3 bases are TGTGCCAGCAGCCCTTCCGGGACAGTGAACACTGAAGCTTTCTTT.

This clone has a handful of counts. V usage is TRBV25-1 and J usage is TRBJ1-4, with unresolved D. From germline, CDR1 is MGHDK and CDR2 SYGVNS. CDR3 size: 14 residues. The V end lost 2 bases, the J end lost 8 bases, and 12 bases lay between the germline ends. CDR3 residues: CASSEGPAGEKLFF. The DNA of the CDR3 is TGTGCCAGCAGTGAAGGGCCGGCGGGGGAAAAACTGTTTTTT.

This clone showed up just a few times. The chain is built from TRBV7-9 and TRBJ2-3; D is possibly TRBD2 (6 bases). The V end was cut by 5 bases, the J end by 5 bases, with 17 bases between. Germline values: CDR1 SEHNR, CDR2 FQNEAQ (reference sequence). CDR3 length: 15 amino acids. In nucleotides, the CDR3 is TGTGCCAGCAGCCCCCACCGGGACTCCTTAGATACGCAGTATTTT. This translates into CASSPHRDSLDTQYF. The complete variable domain, with remaining parts taken from reference TRBV7-9 and TRBJ2-3, reads DTGVSQNPRHKITKRGQNVTFRCDPISEHNRLYWYRQTLGQGPEFLTYFQNEAQLEKSRLLSDRFSAERPKGSFSTLEIQRTEQGDSAMYLCASSPHRDSLDTQYFGPGTRLTVL.

This clone has just a few counts. J is TRBJ2-7 and V is TRBV6-5; D gene uncertain. The germline V gene encodes CDR1 MNHEY and CDR2 SVGAGI. The CDR3 has 13 amino acids. V was shortened by 6 bases and J by 0 bases, with 9 bases between the two germline ends. The CDR3 DNA reads as TGTGCCAGCAGCCCCCGCGTCTCCTACGAGCAGTACTTC. This codes for CASSPRVSYEQYF.

The chain employs TRBV28 and TRBJ2-7, with no clear D. CDR3 length equals 12 residues. Trimming took off 5 bases at V and 7 bases at J, with 12 bases between the two ends. CDR1 MDHEN and CDR2 SYDVKM come from the germline V gene. The DNA for the CDR3 is TGTGCCAGCAGTCCCCGCCTACCTGAGCAGTACTTC. It translates to CASSPRLPEQYF.

This clone was picked up a small number of times. This chain links TRBV7-3 with TRBJ2-1; the D gene could be TRBD1 or TRBD2 (6 bases each). Per the germline V gene, CDR1 is SGHTA and CDR2 is FQGTGA. This CDR3 is built from 16 residues. V lost 5 bases and J 0 bases, leaving 14 bases between the germline ends. The CDR3 nucleotides read TGTGCCAGCAGCCAAGGAGGGGGGAGCTCCTACAATGAGCAGTTCTTC. This encodes CASSQGGGSSYNEQFF.

This clone was counted a few times. This rearrangement joins TRBV11-3 to TRBJ1-2; D unresolved. Germline CDR1 is SGHNT and CDR2 is YENEEA. This CDR3 has 11 amino acids. V dropped 5 bases and J dropped 8 bases, with 9 bases sitting between them. DNA for the CDR3: TGTGCCAGCAGCCCCAAGAAAGGCTACACCTTC. This codes for CASSPKKGYTF.

Comment on this clone: The same CDR3 also results from other DNA sequences found in this sample. V and J are TRBV18 and TRBJ2-3; D may correspond to TRBD1 or TRBD2 (5 bases each). From germline, CDR1 is KGHSH and CDR2 LQKENI. The CDR3 is 12 residues long. V was clipped by 6 bases and J by 5 bases, with 9 bases between them. The CDR3 protein is CASSPGGDTQYF. The CDR3 DNA reads TGTGCCAGCTCCCCTGGGGGAGATACGCAGTATTTT.

This clone was picked up one time. This same CDR3 is encoded by further DNA sequences in the sample. The rearrangement joins TRBV11-2 to TRBJ2-1; 7 nucleotides match TRBD2. Germline V CDR1 and CDR2: SGHAT, FQNNGV. V lost 5 bases to trimming and J lost 0 bases; unmatched junction nucleotides: 4. This CDR3 is built from 15 residues. The CDR3 here is CASSQGGSSYNEQFF. DNA for the CDR3: TGTGCCAGCAGCCAGGGAGGGAGCTCCTACAATGAGCAGTTCTTC.

This clone has only a few counts. The J gene is TRBJ2-3, the V gene TRBV7-9, with TRBD1 matching over 7 bases. J was trimmed by 8 bases and V by 4 bases; bases with no gene match: 9. The CDR3 is 14 amino acids. The V gene's germline CDR1 is SEHNR and CDR2 FQNEAQ (reference sequence). DNA for the CDR3: TGTGCCAGCAGCTCGCAGTCCCCAGGGGGTACGCAGTATTTT. Protein: CASSSQSPGGTQYF.

This clone was observed a few times. The chain uses TRBV29-1 and TRBJ1-2; D possibly corresponds to TRBD1 (5 bases). The CDR3 totals 14 residues. CDR1 and CDR2 (germline): SQVTM, ANQGSEA. Trimming removed 0 bases from V and 8 bases from J, with 16 bases in between. The CDR3 loop is CSVEDPGTAIGYTF. CDR3 in DNA: TGCAGCGTTGAAGATCCCGGGACCGCTATAGGCTACACCTTC.

This clone was seen more than once but under ten times. The rearrangement joins TRBV5-1 to TRBJ2-7, with TRBD1 matching 10 bases. V shed 4 bases, J shed 3 bases, and the junction held 4 bases outside the gene matches. The CDR3 consists of 14 residues. Per germline, CDR1 SGHRS and CDR2 YFSETQ. CDR3 nucleotides: TGCGCCAGCAGCCTACGGGACAGGGGCTACGAGCAGTACTTC. Translating it yields CASSLRDRGYEQYF.

J is TRBJ2-6 and V is TRBV30; D ambiguous. The CDR3 has 15 amino acids. Per germline, CDR1 GTSNPN and CDR2 SVGIG (reference sequence). V was cut by 7 bases and J by 0 bases, with 13 bases left in between. The CDR3 loop reads CASRVRSSGANVLTF. The CDR3 DNA is TGTGCCTCACGGGTACGGAGCTCTGGGGCCAACGTCCTGACTTTC.

The chain employs TRBV6-5 and TRBJ2-1; no clear D. Germline V CDR1 and CDR2: MNHEY, SVGAGI. With 2 bases removed from V and 5 bases from J, the gap between germline ends came to 10 bases. The CDR3 length is 14 residues. CDR3 residues: CASSYRWTDNEQFF. CDR3 nucleotides: TGTGCCAGCAGTTACAGGTGGACGGACAATGAGCAGTTCTTC.

This clone was seen a few times. The rearrangement joins TRBV19 to TRBJ1-6; 9 nucleotides match TRBD1. The CDR3 runs 18 residues. J gave up 2 bases and V 1 base, and 6 bases lay outside the gene matches. CDR1 is LNHDA, CDR2 SQIVND, per germline (reference sequence). The CDR3 nucleotides are TGTGCCAGTAGTATAGCCTCACAGGGGGCCGCCTATAATTCACCCCTCCACTTT. It translates to CASSIASQGAAYNSPLHF.

This chain joins TRBV5-6 and TRBJ2-4; unclear D gene. Germline CDR1 SGHDT, CDR2 YYEEEE. Deletions cut 5 bases from V and 0 bases from J, with 9 bases between. CDR3 length: 14 amino acids. CDR3 bases: TGTGCCAGCAGACGGGCGGTAGCCAAAAACATTCAGTACTTC. Its translation is CASRRAVAKNIQYF.

This sequence joins TRBV27 and TRBJ1-1; no definite D call. V lost 11 bases to trimming and J lost 5 bases, with 9 bases between them. The CDR3 has 10 amino acids. Germline CDR1 reads MNHEY; CDR2 reads SMNVEV (reference sequence). As DNA, the CDR3 is TGTGCCCCCCCTGGAACTGAAGCTTTCTTT. As protein: CAPPGTEAFF.

The chain employs TRBV7-9 and TRBJ2-5; unclear D gene. The germline CDR1 and CDR2 sequences are SEHNR and FQNEAQ (reference sequence). CDR3 length: 14 amino acids. Trimming pared 5 bases from V and 2 bases from J, leaving 12 bases between. CDR3 sequence: CASSDMTVQETQYF. The CDR3 nucleotides are TGTGCCAGCAGCGATATGACCGTTCAAGAGACCCAGTACTTC.